This T cell receptor beta chain is from a study of identical twins. Study observations and caveats: There were fewer insertions in abundant cord blood beta clonotypes, but memory repertoires showed no such pattern.

TCRdb recomputed calls from the 5' RACE reads with MiXCR, one row per CDR3 protein. Of over 600,000 distinct CDR3 sequences in the sample, 21% were seen once. Note on this clonotype: What it binds is not known.

The germline V and J ends were trimmed by 4 bases and 5 bases, with 16 bases remaining between them. CDR1 is SGDLS, CDR2 YYNGEE, per germline. The length of the CDR3 is 14 residues. The same sample was also studied in work on T cells expressing NK-cell markers. Per that paper: Sorted CD3+CD56+NKG2C+, CD3+CD56+NKG2C- and CD3+CD56-NKG2C+ T cells provided the TCR beta repertoires. Among the eight sequenced donors, seven tested HCMV-seropositive and one tested seronegative.

Input material: PBMCs. This receptor was taken from a woman younger than 35 in good health. The chain couples TRBV9 to TRBJ2-7, with a weak D call TRBD1 (6 bases). The CDR3 nucleotides are TGTGCCAGCAGCCCTTGGCGTGGGGGCAACGAGCAGTACTTC. It translates to CASSPWRGGNEQYF.